This paragraph covers one T cell receptor (beta chain) sequence. There is no known antigen for this receptor. Base qualities were left out, and no much larger clone turns up one base away. This entry belongs to a study of OX40 agonist ivuxolimab in advanced cancers. About the investigation overall: Ivuxolimab was an agonistic, fully human IgG2 monoclonal antibody directed against OX40 (CD134), a costimulatory receptor. Intravenous ivuxolimab was administered to patients every 2 weeks at six dose levels: 0.01, 0.1, 0.3, 1.5, 3 and 10 mg/kg. Of the approximately 50 dose-escalation patients, hepatocellular carcinoma was present in 19, melanoma in approximately 15, renal cell carcinoma in 9 and head and neck cancer in 9. The dose-escalation cohort was 82.7% male with a mean age of approximately 59 years, ranging from 23 to 79. Prior anti-PD-1, anti-PD-L1 or anti-CTLA-4 therapy was permitted, and checkpoint inhibitors had been received by approximately 39% of dose-escalation patients. Partial responses occurred in three dose-escalation patients: two with cutaneous melanoma and one with hepatocellular carcinoma. The purpose of peripheral TCRbeta sequencing was to test whether ivuxolimab changed TCR sequence diversity and led to clonal T-cell expansion. The paper reports the monotherapy dose-escalation portion (N of about 54 patients) of the phase I ivuxolimab trial.

The trial excluded patients who had a history of autoimmune disease or who were on systemic immunosuppression. Peripheral blood for TCR sequencing was drawn from every dose cohort at baseline, at cycle 4 day 1 and at cycle 7 day 1. Samples came from an open-label, multicenter, first-in-human phase I dose-escalation trial of ivuxolimab. Adults with locally advanced or metastatic head and neck squamous cell, hepatocellular, melanoma or renal cell carcinoma were enrolled in the trial. Before TCR sequencing, CD4+ T cells and CD8+ T cells from peripheral blood were sorted into separate populations. Beyond this particular receptor, the publication reports: At doses of 0.1 to 3.0 mg/kg, clonal expansion of both CD4+ and CD8+ T cells in blood was seen between baseline and week 6. After ivuxolimab, more expanded clones were found on average in CD8+ T cells than in CD4+ T cells. Low levels of normalized T-cell clonal expansion were also shown by some nonresponding patients. The antigen specificity of the clonally expanded peripheral T cells was not determined. In partial responders in the 0.1-3.0 mg/kg groups, normalized peripheral clonal expansion was found to be among the lowest, especially among CD8+ T cells.

For sequencing of the TCRbeta CDR3 region, genomic DNA was extracted from the sorted cells. The immunoSEQ Assay was used to sequence the TCRbeta CDR3 regions. TCRdb took this table from immuneACCESS and kept in-frame rearrangements with V and J called. Such tables lack part of the clones; where checked against another copy, unresolved V genes explain under half of the gap, and the rest is unexplained. The sample table records about 83,000 clones; roughly four fifths of these occur just once. The ten largest clones add up to 1.5% to 2% of the sample. The germline ends are 8 bases apart after V is trimmed by 0 bases and J by 2 bases. The CDR3 holds 14 amino acids from the cysteine to the phenylalanine. Solely the CDR3 DNA is kept, with 42 bases framed from the first base. The germline V gene (reference sequence) sets CDR1 to SGHNT and CDR2 to YYREEE.

This receptor was obtained from an adult with an advanced solid tumor such as melanoma, head and neck, liver or kidney cancer. Source: CD4+ or CD8+ T cells sorted from blood, taken in a trial of the OX40 agonist ivuxolimab. The chain employs TRBV5-4 and TRBJ1-2, with no reliable assignment of the D segment. The CDR3 here reads CASSLGGNNYGYTF. In nucleotide form, the sequence is TGTGCCAGCAGCTTGGGTGGCAACAACTATGGCTACACCTTC.